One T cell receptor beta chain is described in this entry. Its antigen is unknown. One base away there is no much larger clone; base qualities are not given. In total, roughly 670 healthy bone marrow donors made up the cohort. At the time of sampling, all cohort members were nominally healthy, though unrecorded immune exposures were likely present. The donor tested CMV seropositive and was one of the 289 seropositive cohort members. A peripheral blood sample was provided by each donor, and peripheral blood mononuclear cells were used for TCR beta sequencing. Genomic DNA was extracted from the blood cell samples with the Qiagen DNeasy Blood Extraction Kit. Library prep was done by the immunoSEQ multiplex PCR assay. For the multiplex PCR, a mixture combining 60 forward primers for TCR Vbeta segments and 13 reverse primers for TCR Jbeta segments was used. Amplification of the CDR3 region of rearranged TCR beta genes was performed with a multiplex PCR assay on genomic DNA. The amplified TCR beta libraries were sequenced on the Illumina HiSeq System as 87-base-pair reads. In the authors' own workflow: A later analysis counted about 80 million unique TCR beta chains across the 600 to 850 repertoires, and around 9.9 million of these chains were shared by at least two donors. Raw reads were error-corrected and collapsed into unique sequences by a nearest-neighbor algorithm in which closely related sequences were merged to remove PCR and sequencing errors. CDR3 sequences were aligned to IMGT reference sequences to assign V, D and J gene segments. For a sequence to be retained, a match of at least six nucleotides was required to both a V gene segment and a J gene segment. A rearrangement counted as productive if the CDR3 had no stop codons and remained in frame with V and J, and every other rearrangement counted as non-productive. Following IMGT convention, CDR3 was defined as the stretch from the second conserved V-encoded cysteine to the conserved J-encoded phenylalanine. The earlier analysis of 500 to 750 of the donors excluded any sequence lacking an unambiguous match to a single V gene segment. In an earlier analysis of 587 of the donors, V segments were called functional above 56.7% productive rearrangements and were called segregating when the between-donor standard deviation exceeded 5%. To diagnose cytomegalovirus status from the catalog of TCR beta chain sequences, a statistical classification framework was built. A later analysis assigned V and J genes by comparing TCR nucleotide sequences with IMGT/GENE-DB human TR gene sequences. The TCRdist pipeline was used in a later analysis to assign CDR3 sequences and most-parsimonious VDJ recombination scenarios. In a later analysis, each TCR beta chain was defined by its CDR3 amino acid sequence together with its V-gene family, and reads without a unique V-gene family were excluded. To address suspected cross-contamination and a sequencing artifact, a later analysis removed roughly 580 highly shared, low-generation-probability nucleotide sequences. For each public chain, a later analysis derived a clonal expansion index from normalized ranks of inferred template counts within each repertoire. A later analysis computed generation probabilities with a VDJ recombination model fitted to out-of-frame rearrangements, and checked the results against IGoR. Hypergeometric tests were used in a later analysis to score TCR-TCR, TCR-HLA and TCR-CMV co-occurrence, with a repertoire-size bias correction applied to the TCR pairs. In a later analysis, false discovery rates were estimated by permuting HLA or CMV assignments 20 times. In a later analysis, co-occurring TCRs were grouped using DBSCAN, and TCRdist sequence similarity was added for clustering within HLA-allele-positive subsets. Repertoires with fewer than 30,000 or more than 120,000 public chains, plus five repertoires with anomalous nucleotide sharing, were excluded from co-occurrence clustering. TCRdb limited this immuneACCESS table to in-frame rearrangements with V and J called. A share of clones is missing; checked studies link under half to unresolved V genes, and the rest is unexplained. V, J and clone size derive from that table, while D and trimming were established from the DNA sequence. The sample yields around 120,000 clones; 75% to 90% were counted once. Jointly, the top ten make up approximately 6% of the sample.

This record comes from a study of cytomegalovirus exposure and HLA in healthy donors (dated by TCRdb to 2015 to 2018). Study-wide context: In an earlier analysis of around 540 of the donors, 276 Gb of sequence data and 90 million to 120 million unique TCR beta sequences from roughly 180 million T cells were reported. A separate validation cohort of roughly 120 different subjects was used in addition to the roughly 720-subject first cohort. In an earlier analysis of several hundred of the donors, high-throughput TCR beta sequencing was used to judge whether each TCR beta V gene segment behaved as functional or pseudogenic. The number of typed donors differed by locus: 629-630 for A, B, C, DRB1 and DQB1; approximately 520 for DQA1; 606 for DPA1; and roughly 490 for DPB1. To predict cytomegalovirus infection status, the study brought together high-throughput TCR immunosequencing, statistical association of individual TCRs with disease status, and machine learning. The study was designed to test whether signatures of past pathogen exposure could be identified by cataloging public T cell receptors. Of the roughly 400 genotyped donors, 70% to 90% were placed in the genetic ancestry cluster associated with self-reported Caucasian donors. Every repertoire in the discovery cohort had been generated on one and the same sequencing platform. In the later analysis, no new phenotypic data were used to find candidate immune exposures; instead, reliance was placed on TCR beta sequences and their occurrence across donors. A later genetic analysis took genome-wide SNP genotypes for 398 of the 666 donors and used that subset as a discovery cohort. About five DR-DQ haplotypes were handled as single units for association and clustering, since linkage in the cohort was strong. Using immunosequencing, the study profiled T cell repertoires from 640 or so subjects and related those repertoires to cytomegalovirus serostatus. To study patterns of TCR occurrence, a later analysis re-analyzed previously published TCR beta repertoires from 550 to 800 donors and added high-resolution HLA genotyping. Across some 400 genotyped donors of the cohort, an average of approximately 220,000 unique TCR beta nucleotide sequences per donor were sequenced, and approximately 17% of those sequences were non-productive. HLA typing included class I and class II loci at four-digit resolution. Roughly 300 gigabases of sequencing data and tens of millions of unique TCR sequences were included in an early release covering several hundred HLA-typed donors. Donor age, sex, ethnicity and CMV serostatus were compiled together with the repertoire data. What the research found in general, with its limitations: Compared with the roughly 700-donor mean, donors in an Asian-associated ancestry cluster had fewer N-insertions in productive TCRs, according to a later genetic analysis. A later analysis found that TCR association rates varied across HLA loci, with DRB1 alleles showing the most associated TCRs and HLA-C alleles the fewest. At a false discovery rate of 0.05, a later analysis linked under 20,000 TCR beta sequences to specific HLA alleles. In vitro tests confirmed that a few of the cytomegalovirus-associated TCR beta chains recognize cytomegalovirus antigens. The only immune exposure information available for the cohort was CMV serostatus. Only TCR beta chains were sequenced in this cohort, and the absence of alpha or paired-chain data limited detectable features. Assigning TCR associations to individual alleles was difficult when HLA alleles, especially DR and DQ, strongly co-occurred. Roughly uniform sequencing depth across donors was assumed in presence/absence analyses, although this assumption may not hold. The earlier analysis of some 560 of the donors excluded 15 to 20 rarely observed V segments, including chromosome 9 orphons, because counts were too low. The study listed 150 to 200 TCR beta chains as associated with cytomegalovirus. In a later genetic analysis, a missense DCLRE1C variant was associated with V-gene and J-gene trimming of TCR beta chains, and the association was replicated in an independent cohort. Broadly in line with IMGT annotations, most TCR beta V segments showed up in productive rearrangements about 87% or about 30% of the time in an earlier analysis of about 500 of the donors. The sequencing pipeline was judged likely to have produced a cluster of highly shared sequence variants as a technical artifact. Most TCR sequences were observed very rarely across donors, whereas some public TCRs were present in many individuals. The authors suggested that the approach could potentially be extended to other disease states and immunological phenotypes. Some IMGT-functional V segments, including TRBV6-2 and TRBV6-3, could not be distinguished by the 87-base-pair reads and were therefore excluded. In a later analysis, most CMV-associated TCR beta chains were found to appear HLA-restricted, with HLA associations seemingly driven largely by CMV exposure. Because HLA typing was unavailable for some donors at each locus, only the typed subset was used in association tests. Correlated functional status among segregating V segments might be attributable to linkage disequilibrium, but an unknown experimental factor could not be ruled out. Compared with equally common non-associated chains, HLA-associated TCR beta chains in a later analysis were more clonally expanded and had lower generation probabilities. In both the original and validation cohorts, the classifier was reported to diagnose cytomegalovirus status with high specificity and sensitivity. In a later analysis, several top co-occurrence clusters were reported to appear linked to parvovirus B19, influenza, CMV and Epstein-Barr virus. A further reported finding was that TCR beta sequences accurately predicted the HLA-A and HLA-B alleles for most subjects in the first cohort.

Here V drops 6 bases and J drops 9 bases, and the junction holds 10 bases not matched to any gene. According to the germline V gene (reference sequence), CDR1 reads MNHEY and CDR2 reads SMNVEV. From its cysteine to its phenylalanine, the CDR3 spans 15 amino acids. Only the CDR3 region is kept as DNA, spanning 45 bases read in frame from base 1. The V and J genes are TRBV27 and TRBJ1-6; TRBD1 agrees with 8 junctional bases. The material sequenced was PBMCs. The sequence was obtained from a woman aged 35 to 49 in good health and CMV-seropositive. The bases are TGTGCCAGCAGCACAGGACAGGGCGGGATTTCACCCCTCCACTTT. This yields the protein CASSTGQGGISPLHF.